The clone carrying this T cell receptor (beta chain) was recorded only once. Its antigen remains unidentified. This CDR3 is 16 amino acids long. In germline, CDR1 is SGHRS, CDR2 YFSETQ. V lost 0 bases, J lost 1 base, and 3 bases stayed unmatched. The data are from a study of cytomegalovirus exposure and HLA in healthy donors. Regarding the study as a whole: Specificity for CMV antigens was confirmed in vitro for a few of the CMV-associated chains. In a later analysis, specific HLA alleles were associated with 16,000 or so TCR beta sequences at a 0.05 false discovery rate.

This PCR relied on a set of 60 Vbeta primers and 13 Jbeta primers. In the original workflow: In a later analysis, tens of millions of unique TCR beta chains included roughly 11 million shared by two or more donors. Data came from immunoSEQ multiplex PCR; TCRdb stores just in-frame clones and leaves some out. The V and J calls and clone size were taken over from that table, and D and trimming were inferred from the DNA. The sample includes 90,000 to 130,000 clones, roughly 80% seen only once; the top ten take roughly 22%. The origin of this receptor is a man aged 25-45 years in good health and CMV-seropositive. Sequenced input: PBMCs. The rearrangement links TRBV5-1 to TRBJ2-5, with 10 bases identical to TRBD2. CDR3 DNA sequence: TGCGCCAGCAGCTTGGGACTAGCGGGTTTCCAAGAGACCCAGTACTTC. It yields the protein CASSLGLAGFQETQYF.